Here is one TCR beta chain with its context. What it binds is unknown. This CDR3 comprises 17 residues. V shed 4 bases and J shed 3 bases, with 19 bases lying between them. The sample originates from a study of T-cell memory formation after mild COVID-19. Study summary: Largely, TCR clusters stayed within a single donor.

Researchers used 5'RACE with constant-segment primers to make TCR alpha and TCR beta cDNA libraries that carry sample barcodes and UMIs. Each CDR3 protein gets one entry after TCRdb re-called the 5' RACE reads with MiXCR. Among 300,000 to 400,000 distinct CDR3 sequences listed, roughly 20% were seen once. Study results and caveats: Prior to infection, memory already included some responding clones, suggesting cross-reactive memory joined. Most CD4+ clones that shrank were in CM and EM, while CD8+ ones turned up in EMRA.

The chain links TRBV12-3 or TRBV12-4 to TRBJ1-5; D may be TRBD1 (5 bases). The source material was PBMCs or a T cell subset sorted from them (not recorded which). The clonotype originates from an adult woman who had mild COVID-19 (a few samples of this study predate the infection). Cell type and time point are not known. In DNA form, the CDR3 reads TGTGCCAGCAGTTCCATGGGATATGGGGCACCCAATCAGCCCCAGCATTTT. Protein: CASSSMGYGAPNQPQHF.